This T cell receptor beta chain came from a study of T cells in tuberculosis. In the study overall: In South Africa, adults with active tuberculosis were compared with IGRA-negative and latently infected IGRA-positive adolescents.

The germline V gene has CDR1 GTSNPN and CDR2 SVGIG (reference sequence). This CDR3 has 12 amino acids. The germline V and J ends were trimmed by 5 bases and 5 bases, with 10 bases remaining between them. To note about this clone: Its cognate antigen is unknown.

Clones were sequenced by immunoSEQ multiplex PCR, and TCRdb holds only the in-frame ones, with some missing. The table includes 20,000 to 25,000 clones, almost 97% detected once. Study outcomes and limitations: Smaller distances to GMM-specific TCRs suggested their expansion in active tuberculosis. Smaller alpha distances in active tuberculosis partly reflected shorter CDR3-alpha lengths.

Each donor contributed about 110,000 T cells on average, unsorted. The sample consisted of PBMCs. The chain links TRBV30 to TRBJ2-1; a possible D gene is TRBD1 (6 bases). The clonotype comes from a donor aged 5-35 years with latent tuberculosis or without tuberculosis infection. As DNA, the CDR3 is TGTGCCTGGGCCAACAGGGACAATGAGCAGTTCTTC. This codes for CAWANRDNEQFF.